This T cell receptor beta chain originates from a study of T cell responses to AZD1222 COVID-19 vaccine. Note on this clone: Its target is unknown.

Study-level points and caveats: Per reports, nearly half of all spike-specific TCRs target regions that are unmutated in variants. CD4 TCRs associated with vaccination spanned spike, dominating at 160-218 and 743-854. Two AZD1222 administrations were followed by greater Spike-specific TCR breadth and depth.

TCRdb's copy holds only in-frame clones and misses some; the assay was immunoSEQ multiplex PCR. The top ten hold approximately 1.2% of the sample, which has around 130,000 clones, roughly 92% seen once. In germline, CDR1 is DFQATT, CDR2 SNEGSKA (reference sequence). The ends were cut back, 6 bases at V and 7 bases at J, with 7 bases in the middle. The CDR3 consists of 11 residues. Second-dose recipients at about 4 or about 12 weeks were treated as one pooled group. This chain joins TRBV20-1 and TRBJ1-6; D ambiguous. The clonotype was recovered from an adult who received the AZD1222 COVID-19 vaccine. The sample was peripheral blood, taken 28 days after the second AZD1222 dose. The CDR3 loop is CSALGNSPLHF. The CDR3 DNA sequence: TGCAGTGCCCTAGGAAATTCACCCCTCCACTTT.